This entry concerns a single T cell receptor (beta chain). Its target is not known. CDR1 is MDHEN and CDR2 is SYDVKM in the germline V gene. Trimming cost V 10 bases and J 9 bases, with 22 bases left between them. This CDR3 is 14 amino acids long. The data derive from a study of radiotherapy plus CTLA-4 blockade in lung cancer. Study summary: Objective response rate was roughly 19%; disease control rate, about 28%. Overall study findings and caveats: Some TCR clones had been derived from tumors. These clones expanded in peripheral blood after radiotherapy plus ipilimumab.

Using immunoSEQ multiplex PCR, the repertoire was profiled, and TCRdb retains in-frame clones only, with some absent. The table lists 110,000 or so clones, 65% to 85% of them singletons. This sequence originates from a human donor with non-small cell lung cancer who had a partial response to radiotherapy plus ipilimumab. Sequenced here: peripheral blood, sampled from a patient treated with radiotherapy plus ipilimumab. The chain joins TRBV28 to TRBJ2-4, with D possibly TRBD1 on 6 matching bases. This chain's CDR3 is CATMTGSGLGIQYF. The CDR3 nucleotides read TGTGCCACCATGACAGGAAGTGGTTTGGGCATTCAGTACTTC.